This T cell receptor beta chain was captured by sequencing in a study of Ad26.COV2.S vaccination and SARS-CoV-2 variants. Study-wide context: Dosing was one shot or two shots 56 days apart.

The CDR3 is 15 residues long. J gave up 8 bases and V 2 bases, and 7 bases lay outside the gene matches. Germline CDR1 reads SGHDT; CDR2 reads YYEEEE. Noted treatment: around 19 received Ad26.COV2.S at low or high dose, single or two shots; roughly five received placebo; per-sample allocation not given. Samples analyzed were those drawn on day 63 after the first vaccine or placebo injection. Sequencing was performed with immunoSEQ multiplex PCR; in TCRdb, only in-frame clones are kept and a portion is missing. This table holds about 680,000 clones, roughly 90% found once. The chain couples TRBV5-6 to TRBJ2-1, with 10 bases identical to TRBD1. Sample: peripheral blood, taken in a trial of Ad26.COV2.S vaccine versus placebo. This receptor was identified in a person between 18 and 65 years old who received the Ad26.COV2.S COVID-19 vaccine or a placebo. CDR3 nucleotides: TGTGCCAGCAGCTTATACGGGACAGGGGCCCATGAGCAGTTCTTC. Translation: CASSLYGTGAHEQFF.